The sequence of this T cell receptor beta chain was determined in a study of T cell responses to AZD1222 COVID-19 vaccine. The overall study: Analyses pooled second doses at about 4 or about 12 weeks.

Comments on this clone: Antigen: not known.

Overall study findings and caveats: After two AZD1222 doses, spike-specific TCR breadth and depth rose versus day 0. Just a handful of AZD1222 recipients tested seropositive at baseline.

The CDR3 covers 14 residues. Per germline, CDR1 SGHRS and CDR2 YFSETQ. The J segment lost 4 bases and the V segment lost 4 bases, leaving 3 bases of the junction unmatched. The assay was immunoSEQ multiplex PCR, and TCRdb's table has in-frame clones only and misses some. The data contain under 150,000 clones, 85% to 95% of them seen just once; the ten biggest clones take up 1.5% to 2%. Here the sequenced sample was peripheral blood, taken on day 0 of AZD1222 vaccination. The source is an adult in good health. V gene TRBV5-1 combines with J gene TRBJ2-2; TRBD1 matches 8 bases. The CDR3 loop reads CASSLQGATGELFF. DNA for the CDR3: TGCGCCAGCAGCCTGCAGGGGGCCACCGGGGAGCTGTTTTTT.